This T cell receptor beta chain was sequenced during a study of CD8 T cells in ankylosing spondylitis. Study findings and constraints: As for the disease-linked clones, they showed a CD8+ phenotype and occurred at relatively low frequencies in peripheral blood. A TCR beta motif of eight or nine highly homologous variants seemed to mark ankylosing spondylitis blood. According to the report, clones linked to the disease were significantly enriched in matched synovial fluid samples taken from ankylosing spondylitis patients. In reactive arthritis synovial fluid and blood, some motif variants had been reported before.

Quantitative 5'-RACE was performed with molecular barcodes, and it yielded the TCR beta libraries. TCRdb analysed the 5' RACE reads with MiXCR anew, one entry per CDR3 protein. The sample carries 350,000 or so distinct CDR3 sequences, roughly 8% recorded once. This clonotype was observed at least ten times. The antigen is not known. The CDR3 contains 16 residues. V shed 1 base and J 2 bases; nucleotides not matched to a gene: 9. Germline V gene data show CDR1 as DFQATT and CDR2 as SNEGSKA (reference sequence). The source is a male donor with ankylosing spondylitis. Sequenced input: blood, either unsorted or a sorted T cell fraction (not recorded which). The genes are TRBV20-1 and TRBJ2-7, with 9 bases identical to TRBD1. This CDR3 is CSARGVGQGATYEQYF. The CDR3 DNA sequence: TGCAGTGCTAGAGGAGTGGGACAGGGTGCAACCTACGAGCAGTACTTC.